This T cell receptor (beta chain) was obtained from a study of T cell responses to AZD1222 COVID-19 vaccine. Remarks on this clone: The antigen is undetermined.

Repertoires were generated with immunoSEQ multiplex PCR, while TCRdb's copy carries only in-frame clones and drops some. The repertoire holds more than 90,000 clones, more than 75% seen once, with 16% in the top ten. The study, taken as a whole, reports: Close to half of spike-specific TCRs reportedly recognize unmutated variant regions. Across the whole spike, CD4 TCRs peaked at regions 160-218 and 743-854. The breadth and depth of Spike-specific TCRs increased once two AZD1222 doses had been given.

This TCR was sampled from an adult in good health. The sequences come from peripheral blood, collected on day 0 of AZD1222 vaccination.

The CDR3 is CASRPYRGRNTEAFF. The CDR3 DNA reads TGTGCCAGTAGACCATACAGGGGGAGGAACACTGAAGCTTTCTTT. The chain carries TRBV19 and TRBJ1-1, with TRBD1 identical over 8 bases. CDR1 is LNHDA, CDR2 SQIVND, per germline (reference sequence). V lost 6 bases, J lost 1 base, and 7 bases stayed unmatched. The CDR3 is made up of 15 amino acids.